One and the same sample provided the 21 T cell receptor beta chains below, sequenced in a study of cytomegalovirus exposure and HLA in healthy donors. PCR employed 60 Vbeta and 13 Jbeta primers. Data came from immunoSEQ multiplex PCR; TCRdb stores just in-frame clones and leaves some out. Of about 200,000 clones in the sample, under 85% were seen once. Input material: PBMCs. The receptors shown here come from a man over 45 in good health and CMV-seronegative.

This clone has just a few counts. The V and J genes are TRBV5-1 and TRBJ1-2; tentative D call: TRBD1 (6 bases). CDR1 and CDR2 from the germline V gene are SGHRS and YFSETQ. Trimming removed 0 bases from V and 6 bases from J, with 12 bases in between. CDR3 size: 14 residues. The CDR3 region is CASSLGGQVDGYTF. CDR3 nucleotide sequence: TGCGCCAGCAGCTTGGGGGGACAAGTTGATGGCTACACCTTC.

DNA of the CDR3: TGTGCCAGCAGGGCGACAGGGACCAATGATCAGCCCCAGCATTTT. It is translated as CASRATGTNDQPQHF. The chain uses TRBV7-2 and TRBJ1-5; TRBD1 matches 7 bases. This CDR3 region has 15 residues. CDR1 and CDR2 from the germline V gene are SGHTA and FQGNSA. After removal of 6 bases from V and 5 bases from J, the junction contained 10 bases not matched to a gene.

The CDR3 loop is CASLRGAYNEQFF. The CDR3 bases are TGTGCCAGCCTCAGGGGCGCCTACAATGAGCAGTTCTTC. This chain joins TRBV28 and TRBJ2-1; a possible D gene is TRBD1 (6 bases). The germline V and J ends were trimmed by 8 bases and 2 bases, with 10 bases remaining between them. The CDR3 is 13 amino acids. Germline V gene lookup returns CDR1 MDHEN and CDR2 SYDVKM.

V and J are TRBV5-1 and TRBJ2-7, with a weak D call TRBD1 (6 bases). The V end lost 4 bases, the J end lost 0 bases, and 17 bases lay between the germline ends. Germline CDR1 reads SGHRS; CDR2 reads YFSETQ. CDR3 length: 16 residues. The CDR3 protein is CASSPRQAQHSYEQYF. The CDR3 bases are TGCGCCAGCAGCCCTCGACAGGCACAACACTCCTACGAGCAGTACTTC.

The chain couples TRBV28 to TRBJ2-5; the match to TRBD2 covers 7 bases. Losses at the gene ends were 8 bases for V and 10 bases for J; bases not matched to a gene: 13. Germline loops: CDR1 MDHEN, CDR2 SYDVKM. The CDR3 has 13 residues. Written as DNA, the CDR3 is TGTGCCAGCTACTCTAGCGGACCATATGGCCAGTACTTC. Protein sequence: CASYSSGPYGQYF.

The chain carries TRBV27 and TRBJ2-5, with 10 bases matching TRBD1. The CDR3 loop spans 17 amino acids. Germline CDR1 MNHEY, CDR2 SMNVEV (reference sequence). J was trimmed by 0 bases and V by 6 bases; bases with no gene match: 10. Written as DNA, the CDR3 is TGTGCCAGCAGCCGGGACAGGGGCAAACTGTACCAAGAGACCCAGTACTTC. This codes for CASSRDRGKLYQETQYF.

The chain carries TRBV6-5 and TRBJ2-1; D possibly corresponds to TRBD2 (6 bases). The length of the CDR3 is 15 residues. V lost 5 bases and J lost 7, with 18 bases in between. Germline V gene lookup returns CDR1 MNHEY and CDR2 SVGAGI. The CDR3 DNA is TGTGCCAGCAGTGCTACCGGGACTTTATTAAATGAGCAGTTCTTC. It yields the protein CASSATGTLLNEQFF.

CDR3 protein: CATSRDRASGRTSSGANVLTF. The DNA for the CDR3 is TGTGCCACCAGCAGAGATCGGGCTAGCGGGAGGACAAGCTCTGGGGCCAACGTCCTGACTTTC. The chain recombines TRBV15 with TRBJ2-6; 11 bases fit TRBD2. Germline assignment: CDR1 LNHNV and CDR2 YYDKDF (reference sequence). J gave up 0 bases and V 0 bases, and 10 bases lay outside the gene matches. The CDR3 extends over 21 amino acids.

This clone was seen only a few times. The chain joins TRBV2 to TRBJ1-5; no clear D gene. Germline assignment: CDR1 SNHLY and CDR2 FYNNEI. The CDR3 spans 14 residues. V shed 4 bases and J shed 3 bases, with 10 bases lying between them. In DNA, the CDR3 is TGTGCCAGCAGTGCTTTGGGCCTCAATCAGCCCCAGCATTTT. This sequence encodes CASSALGLNQPQHF.

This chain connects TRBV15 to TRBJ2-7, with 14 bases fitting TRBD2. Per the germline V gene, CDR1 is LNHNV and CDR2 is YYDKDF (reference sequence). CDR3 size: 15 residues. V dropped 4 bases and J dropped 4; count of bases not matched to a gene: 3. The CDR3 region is CATSNGLAGGYEQYF. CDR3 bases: TGTGCCACCAGCAATGGACTAGCGGGAGGTTACGAGCAGTACTTC.

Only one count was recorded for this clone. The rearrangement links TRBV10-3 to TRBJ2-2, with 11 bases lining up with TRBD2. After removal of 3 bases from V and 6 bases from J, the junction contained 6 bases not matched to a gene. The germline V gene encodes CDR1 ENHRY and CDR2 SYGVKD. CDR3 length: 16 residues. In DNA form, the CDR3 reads TGTGCCATCAGTGATGGTAGCGGGAGGGCCGCCGGGGAGCTGTTTTTT. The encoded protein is CAISDGSGRAAGELFF.

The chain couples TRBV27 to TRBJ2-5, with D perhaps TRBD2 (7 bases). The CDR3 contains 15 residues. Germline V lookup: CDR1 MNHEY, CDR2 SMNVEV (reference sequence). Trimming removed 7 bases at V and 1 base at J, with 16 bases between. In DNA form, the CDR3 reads TGTGCCAGCACCTCGCGGGGGCGCCCCCAAGAGACCCAGTACTTC. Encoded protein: CASTSRGRPQETQYF.

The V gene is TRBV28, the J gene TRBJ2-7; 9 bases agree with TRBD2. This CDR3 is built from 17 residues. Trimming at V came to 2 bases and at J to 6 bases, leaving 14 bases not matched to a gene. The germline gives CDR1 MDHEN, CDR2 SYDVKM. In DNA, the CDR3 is TGTGCCAGCAGTTTAACCCTCAGCGGGAGGAACGGTCGCGAGCAGTACTTC. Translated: CASSLTLSGRNGREQYF.

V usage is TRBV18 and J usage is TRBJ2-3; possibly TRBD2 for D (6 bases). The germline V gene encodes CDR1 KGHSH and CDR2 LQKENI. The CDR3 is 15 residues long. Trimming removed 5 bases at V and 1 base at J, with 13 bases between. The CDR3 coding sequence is TGTGCCAGCTCATCGCGAGGCGGGGGCACAGATACGCAGTATTTT. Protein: CASSSRGGGTDTQYF. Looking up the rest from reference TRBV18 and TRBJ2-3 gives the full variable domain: NAGVMQNPRHLVRRRGQEARLRCSPMKGHSHVYWYRQLPEEGLKFMVYLQKENIIDESGMPKERFSAEFPKEGPSILRIQQVVRGDSAAYFCASSSRGGGTDTQYFGPGTRLTVL.

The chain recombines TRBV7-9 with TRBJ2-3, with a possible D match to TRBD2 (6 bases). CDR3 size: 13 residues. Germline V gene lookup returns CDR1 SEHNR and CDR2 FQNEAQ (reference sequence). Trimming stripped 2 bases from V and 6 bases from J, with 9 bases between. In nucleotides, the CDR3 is TGTGCCAGCAGCTTACGTGGGGGGGATACGCAGTATTTT. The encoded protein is CASSLRGGDTQYF.

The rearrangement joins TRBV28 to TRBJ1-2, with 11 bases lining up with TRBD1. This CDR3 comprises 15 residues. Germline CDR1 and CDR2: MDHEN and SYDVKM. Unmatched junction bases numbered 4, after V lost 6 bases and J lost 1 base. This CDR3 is CASSPGTGGNYGYTF. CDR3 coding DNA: TGTGCCAGCAGCCCTGGGACAGGGGGTAACTATGGCTACACCTTC.

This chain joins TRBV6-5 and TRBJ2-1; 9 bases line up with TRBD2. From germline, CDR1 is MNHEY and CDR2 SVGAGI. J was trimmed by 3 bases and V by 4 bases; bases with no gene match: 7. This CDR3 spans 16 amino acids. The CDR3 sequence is CASSSGGTSSYNEQFF. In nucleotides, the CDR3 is TGTGCCAGCAGTTCTGGAGGGACTAGCAGCTACAATGAGCAGTTCTTC.

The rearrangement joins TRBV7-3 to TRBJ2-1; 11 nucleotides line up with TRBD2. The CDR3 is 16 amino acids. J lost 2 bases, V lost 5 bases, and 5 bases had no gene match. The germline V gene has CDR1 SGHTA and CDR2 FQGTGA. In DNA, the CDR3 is TGTGCCAGCAGCCTCCCGGGACTAGCGGCCTACAATGAGCAGTTCTTC. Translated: CASSLPGLAAYNEQFF.

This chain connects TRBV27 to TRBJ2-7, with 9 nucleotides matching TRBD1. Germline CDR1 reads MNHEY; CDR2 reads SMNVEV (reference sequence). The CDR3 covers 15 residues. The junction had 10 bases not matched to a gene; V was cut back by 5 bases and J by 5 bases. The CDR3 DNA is TGTGCCAGCAGTGCCCTCGGGACAGGGAACGACGAGCAGTACTTC. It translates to CASSALGTGNDEQYF.

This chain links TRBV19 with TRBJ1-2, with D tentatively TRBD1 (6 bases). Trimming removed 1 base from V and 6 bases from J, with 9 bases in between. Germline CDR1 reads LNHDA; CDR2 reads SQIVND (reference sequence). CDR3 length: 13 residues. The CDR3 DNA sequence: TGTGCCAGTAGTATAGTACAGGGCGATGGCTACACCTTC. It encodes CASSIVQGDGYTF.

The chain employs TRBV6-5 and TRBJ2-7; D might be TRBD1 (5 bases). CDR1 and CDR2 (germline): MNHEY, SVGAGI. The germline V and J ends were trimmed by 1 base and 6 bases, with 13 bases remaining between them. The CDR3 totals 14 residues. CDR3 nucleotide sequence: TGTGCCAGCAGTTACTGGGGCCCCTCGGGCGAGCAGTACTTC. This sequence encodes CASSYWGPSGEQYF.